Sequencing of this TCR beta chain was carried out in a study of cytotoxic CD8 clonotypes in ibrutinib-treated CLL. Study background: It was after a median about 11 months of treatment, range 6 to 36, that response samples were taken.

About this clone: Its matching antigen is unknown.

This table comes from immunoSEQ multiplex PCR, and its TCRdb copy is limited to in-frame clones, with some not included. The top ten hold about 14% of the sample, which has 60,000 to 65,000 clones, 45% to 60% seen once. With cryopreserved PBMCs as the source, around 2 micrograms of genomic DNA went to TCR beta libraries. Study-level findings and limits: Clonality measured at baseline exceeded age-matched healthy donors, tracking circulating CD8+ T-cell counts. Public clonotypes, found uncommonly, either contracted or stayed stable on treatment.

The receptor comes from a human donor with chronic lymphocytic leukemia. The sample consisted of PBMCs, taken after 12 months of ibrutinib treatment.

The CDR3 sequence is CASSVDWGNQPQHF. In nucleotides, the CDR3 is TGTGCCAGCAGCGTAGATTGGGGGAATCAGCCCCAGCATTTT. The V call is TRBV9, the J call TRBJ1-5, with D maybe TRBD1 (5 bases). The CDR3 is made up of 14 amino acids. V was pared by 0 bases and J by 4 bases, with 8 bases between. Germline V gene data show CDR1 as SGDLS and CDR2 as YYNGEE.